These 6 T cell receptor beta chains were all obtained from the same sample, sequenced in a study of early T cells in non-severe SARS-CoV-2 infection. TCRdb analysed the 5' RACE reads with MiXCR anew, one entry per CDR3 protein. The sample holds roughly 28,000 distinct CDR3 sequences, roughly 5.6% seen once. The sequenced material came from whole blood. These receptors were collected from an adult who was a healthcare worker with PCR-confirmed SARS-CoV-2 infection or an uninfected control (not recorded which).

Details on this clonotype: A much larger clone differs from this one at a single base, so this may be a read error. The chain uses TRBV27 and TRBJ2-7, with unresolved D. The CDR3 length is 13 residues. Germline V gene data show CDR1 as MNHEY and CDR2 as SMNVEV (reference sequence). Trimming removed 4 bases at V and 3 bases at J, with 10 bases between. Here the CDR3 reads CASSSPGFYEQYF. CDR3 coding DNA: TGTGCCAGCAGTTCTCCAGGTTTCTACGAGCAGTACTTC.

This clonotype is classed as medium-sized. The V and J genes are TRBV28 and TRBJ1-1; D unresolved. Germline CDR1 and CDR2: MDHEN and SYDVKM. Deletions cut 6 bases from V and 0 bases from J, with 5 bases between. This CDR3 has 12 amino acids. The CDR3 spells CASRQLNTEAFF. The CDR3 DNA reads TGTGCCAGCAGACAGCTGAACACTGAAGCTTTCTTT. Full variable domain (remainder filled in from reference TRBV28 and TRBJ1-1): DVKVTQSSRYLVKRTGEKVFLECVQDMDHENMFWYRQDPGLGLRLIYFSYDVKMKEKGDIPEGYSVSREKKERFSLILESASTNQTSMYLCASRQLNTEAFFGQGTRLTVV.

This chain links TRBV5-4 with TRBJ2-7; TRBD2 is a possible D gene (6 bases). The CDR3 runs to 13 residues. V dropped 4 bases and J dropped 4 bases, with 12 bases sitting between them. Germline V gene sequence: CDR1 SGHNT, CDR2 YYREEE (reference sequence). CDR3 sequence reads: CASSAGTSYEQYF. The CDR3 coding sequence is TGTGCCAGCAGCGCAGGGACTTCGTACGAGCAGTACTTC. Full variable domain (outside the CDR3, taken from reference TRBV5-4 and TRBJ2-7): ETGVTQSPTHLIKTRGQQVTLRCSSQSGHNTVSWYQQALGQGPQFIFQYYREEENGRGNFPPRFSGLQFPNYSSELNVNALELDDSALYLCASSAGTSYEQYFGPGTRLTVT.

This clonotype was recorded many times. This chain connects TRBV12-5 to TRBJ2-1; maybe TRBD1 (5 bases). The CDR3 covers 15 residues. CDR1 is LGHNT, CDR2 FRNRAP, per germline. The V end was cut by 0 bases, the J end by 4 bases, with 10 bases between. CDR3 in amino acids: CASGLVQGIYNEQFF. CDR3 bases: TGTGCTAGTGGTTTGGTCCAGGGTATATACAATGAGCAGTTCTTC.

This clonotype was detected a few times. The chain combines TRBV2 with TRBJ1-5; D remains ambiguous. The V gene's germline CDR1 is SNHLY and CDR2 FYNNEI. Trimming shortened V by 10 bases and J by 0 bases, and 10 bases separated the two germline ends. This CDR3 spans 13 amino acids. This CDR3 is CATQPDSNQPQHF. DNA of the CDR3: TGTGCCACTCAACCGGATAGCAATCAGCCCCAGCATTTT.

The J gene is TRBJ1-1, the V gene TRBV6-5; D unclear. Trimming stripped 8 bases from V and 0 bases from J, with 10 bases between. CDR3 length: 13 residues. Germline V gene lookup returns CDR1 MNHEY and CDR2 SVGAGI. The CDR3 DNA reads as TGTGCCAGCTTTATGAAGATGAACACTGAAGCTTTCTTT. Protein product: CASFMKMNTEAFF.